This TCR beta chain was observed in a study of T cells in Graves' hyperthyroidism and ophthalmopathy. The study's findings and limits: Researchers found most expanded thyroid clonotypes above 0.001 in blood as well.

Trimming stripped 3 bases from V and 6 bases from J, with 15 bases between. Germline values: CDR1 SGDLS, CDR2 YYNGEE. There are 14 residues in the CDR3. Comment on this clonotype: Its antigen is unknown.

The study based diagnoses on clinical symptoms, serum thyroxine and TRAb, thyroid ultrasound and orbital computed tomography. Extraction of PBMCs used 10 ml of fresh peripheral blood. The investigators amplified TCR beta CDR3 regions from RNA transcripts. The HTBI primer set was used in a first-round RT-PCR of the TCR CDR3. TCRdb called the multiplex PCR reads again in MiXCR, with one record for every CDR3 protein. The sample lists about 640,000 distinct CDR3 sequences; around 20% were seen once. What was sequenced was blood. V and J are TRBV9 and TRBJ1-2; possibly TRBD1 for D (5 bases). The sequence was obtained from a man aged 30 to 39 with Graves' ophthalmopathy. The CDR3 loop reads CASSGWGGTDGYTF. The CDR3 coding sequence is TGTGCCAGCAGCGGATGGGGCGGTACCGATGGCTACACCTTC. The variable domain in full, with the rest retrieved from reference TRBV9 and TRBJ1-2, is DSGVTQTPKHLITATGQRVTLRCSPRSGDLSVYWYQQSLDQGLQFLIQYYNGEERAKGNILERFSAQQFPDLHSELNLSSLELGDSALYFCASSGWGGTDGYTFGSGTRLTVV.